The 32 T cell receptor beta chains below were found in one sample sequenced in a study of blood T cell repertoires in COVID-19. Method: immunoSEQ multiplex PCR; TCRdb's copy keeps in-frame clones and lacks some. The table records around 200,000 clones, 83% of them present only once. Material: peripheral blood. These TCRs come from a woman in her twenties or thirties with COVID-19, enrolled during active disease.

The rearrangement joins TRBV7-2 to TRBJ1-1; TRBD1 is a possible D gene (5 bases). V lost 1 base and J 6 bases, leaving 9 bases between the germline ends. Germline CDR1 SGHTA, CDR2 FQGNSA. This CDR3 is 13 amino acids long. In DNA, the CDR3 is TGTGCCAGCAGCTTAGGACAGTACTCTGAAGCTTTCTTT. It encodes CASSLGQYSEAFF.

This chain joins TRBV18 and TRBJ1-4; possibly TRBD1 for D (6 bases). Germline CDR1 is KGHSH and CDR2 is LQKENI. The V end was cut by 6 bases, the J end by 7 bases, with 12 bases between. This CDR3 comprises 13 residues. Written as DNA, the CDR3 is TGTGCCAGCTCTAACAGGGAAAGTGAAAAACTGTTTTTT. Translated, it gives CASSNRESEKLFF.

The chain carries TRBV2 and TRBJ1-1; weak D call: TRBD1 (6 bases). Trimming cost V 5 bases and J 4 bases, with 11 bases left between them. The CDR3 loop spans 13 amino acids. Germline loops: CDR1 SNHLY, CDR2 FYNNEI. For the CDR3, the DNA is TGTGCCAGCAGTCGGGAGGGGGGCACTGAAGCTTTCTTT. Its protein product is CASSREGGTEAFF.

The rearrangement joins TRBV27 to TRBJ2-3; the match to TRBD2 covers 10 bases. From germline, CDR1 is MNHEY and CDR2 SMNVEV (reference sequence). The CDR3 covers 16 residues. The V segment lost 2 bases and the J segment 5 bases; nucleotides outside the gene matches: 7. The CDR3 spells CASSLTSGGAQDTQYF. CDR3 nucleotide sequence: TGTGCCAGCAGTTTAACAAGCGGGGGGGCCCAAGATACGCAGTATTTT.

The J gene is TRBJ2-7, the V gene TRBV19, with TRBD1 as a possible D gene (6 bases). Germline loops: CDR1 LNHDA, CDR2 SQIVND (reference sequence). The CDR3 consists of 14 residues. V was clipped by 5 bases and J by 3 bases, with 14 bases between them. The DNA of the CDR3 is TGTGCCAGTAGTCCGTGGACACAGGGCTACGAGCAGTACTTC. Amino acid sequence: CASSPWTQGYEQYF.

The chain couples TRBV6-2 or TRBV6-3 to TRBJ2-1, with unresolved D. The CDR3 length is 15 residues. Deletions cut 0 bases from V and 4 bases from J, with 10 bases between. The germline V gene has CDR1 MNHEY and CDR2 SVGEGT. The CDR3: CASSYSPTRYNEQFF. CDR3 nucleotide sequence: TGTGCCAGCAGTTACTCGCCGACACGTTACAATGAGCAGTTCTTC.

This chain uses TRBV25-1 with TRBJ2-5; D is unresolved. This CDR3 contains 12 residues. V lost 8 bases to trimming and J lost 0 bases, with 7 bases between them. The germline CDR1 and CDR2 sequences are MGHDK and SYGVNS. In DNA, the CDR3 is TGTGCCAGCCGTGGAGACCAAGAGACCCAGTACTTC. Translating gives CASRGDQETQYF.

This clone is a singleton in its sample. The rearrangement uses TRBV28 and TRBJ1-2, with TRBD1 matching 7 bases. Germline V gene lookup returns CDR1 MDHEN and CDR2 SYDVKM. This CDR3 has 15 amino acids. Germline trimming cut 4 bases from V and 1 base from J; bases unmatched to any gene: 6. CDR3 nucleotides: TGTGCCAGCAGTTCCGGGACAGACATTAACTATGGCTACACCTTC. It yields the protein CASSSGTDINYGYTF.

In its sample, this clone was seen a few times. The rearrangement uses TRBV5-1 and TRBJ2-1; D is uncertain. The V gene lost 4 bases and the J gene lost 4 bases, with 9 bases spanning the gap. Germline CDR1 and CDR2: SGHRS and YFSETQ. The CDR3 spans 13 residues. The CDR3, as DNA: TGCGCCAGCAGCAGAGACTTATACAATGAGCAGTTCTTC. Encoded protein: CASSRDLYNEQFF.

The genes are TRBV5-1 and TRBJ2-1, with 10 positions matching TRBD2. CDR3 length equals 16 residues. CDR1 is SGHRS, CDR2 YFSETQ, per germline. The junction had 8 bases not matched to a gene; V was cut back by 4 bases and J by 4 bases. The CDR3 DNA reads TGCGCCAGCAGCGGAGGACTAGCGGTCGAATACAATGAGCAGTTCTTC. Translating gives CASSGGLAVEYNEQFF.

CDR3 sequence: CASASWTGIEFQRADTQYF. In nucleotides, the CDR3 is TGTGCCAGCGCTTCATGGACAGGGATAGAGTTTCAGCGTGCAGATACGCAGTATTTT. The chain couples TRBV3-1 (or the pseudogene TRBV3-2) to TRBJ2-3; 8 bases agree with TRBD1. Germline loops: CDR1 LGHDT, CDR2 YNNKEL (reference sequence). Trimming at V came to 8 bases and at J to 4 bases, leaving 23 bases not matched to a gene. The CDR3 runs to 19 residues.

This clone showed up just once. This sequence joins TRBV27 and TRBJ1-3, with TRBD1 matching 7 bases. V gave up 5 bases and J gave up 4 bases; unmatched junction bases: 5. Germline V gene lookup returns CDR1 MNHEY and CDR2 SMNVEV (reference sequence). This CDR3 is built from 14 residues. The CDR3 spells CASSARGSGNTIYF. In DNA form, the CDR3 reads TGTGCCAGCAGTGCCAGGGGGAGCGGAAACACCATATATTTT.

The gene calls are TRBV5-1 and TRBJ2-1; a possible D gene is TRBD1 (5 bases). Germline V lookup: CDR1 SGHRS, CDR2 YFSETQ. This CDR3 region has 12 residues. The V and J ends lost 0 bases and 8 bases respectively, with 6 bases between them. CDR3 region: CASSLGQHEQFF. The CDR3 DNA sequence: TGCGCCAGCAGCTTGGGACAGCATGAGCAGTTCTTC.

The chain links TRBV5-5 to TRBJ2-3, with D maybe TRBD2 (6 bases). V shed 4 bases and J shed 3 bases, with 15 bases lying between them. The germline CDR1 and CDR2 sequences are SGHKS and YYEKEE (reference sequence). The CDR3 has 15 amino acids. The CDR3 coding sequence is TGTGCCAGCAGCCCGACTAGGTCCAGAACAGATACGCAGTATTTT. Translation: CASSPTRSRTDTQYF.

The rearrangement joins TRBV18 to TRBJ1-2; no clear D. The ends were cut back, 6 bases at V and 8 bases at J, with 22 bases in the middle. In germline, CDR1 is KGHSH, CDR2 LQKENI. The CDR3 runs 15 residues. The CDR3 nucleotides read TGTGCCAGCTCCCCGAACAAGTTCCAGATGGGCGGCTACACCTTC. Translation gives CASSPNKFQMGGYTF.

This clone showed up just once. The DNA of the CDR3 is TGTGCCACCAGCAGAGATCTCAAGGGGAGGGCGACTGAAGCTTTCTTT. It yields the protein CATSRDLKGRATEAFF. The chain carries TRBV15 and TRBJ1-1; D might be TRBD1 (5 bases). The length of the CDR3 is 16 residues. With 0 bases removed from V and 5 bases from J, the gap between germline ends came to 16 bases. Germline CDR1 LNHNV, CDR2 YYDKDF (reference sequence).

The chain carries TRBV6-2 or TRBV6-3 and TRBJ1-2; D remains unclear. The CDR3 is 14 amino acids. Germline lookup yields CDR1 MNHEY and CDR2 SVGEGT. Trimming cost V 4 bases and J 0 bases, with 9 bases left between them. CDR3 protein: CASSSVTANYGYTF. CDR3 nucleotides: TGTGCCAGCAGTTCGGTCACGGCTAACTATGGCTACACCTTC.

The V and J genes are TRBV28 and TRBJ2-6; a weak D match, TRBD2 (5 bases). There are 14 residues in the CDR3. V lost 7 bases to trimming and J lost 2 bases, with 9 bases between them. The germline CDR1 and CDR2 sequences are MDHEN and SYDVKM. The CDR3: CASIQEAGANVLTF. The CDR3 region has the DNA TGTGCCAGCATCCAGGAGGCTGGGGCCAACGTCCTGACTTTC.

This chain connects TRBV6-2 or TRBV6-3 to TRBJ1-1; a weak D match, TRBD1 (5 bases). V was trimmed by 0 bases and J by 4 bases, leaving 12 bases between them. Germline CDR1 and CDR2: MNHEY and SVGEGT. The CDR3 length is 15 residues. DNA for the CDR3: TGTGCCAGCAGTTACTCGAATCGGGGGGGCACTGAAGCTTTCTTT. It yields the protein CASSYSNRGGTEAFF.

J is TRBJ2-7 and V is TRBV7-9; TRBD1 agrees at 9 bases. The length of the CDR3 is 15 residues. V was pared by 1 base and J by 3 bases, with 4 bases of the junction left unmatched. CDR1 is SEHNR, CDR2 FQNEAQ, per germline (reference sequence). CDR3 coding DNA: TGTGCCAGCAGCTTAGTGGGACAGGGCAGCTACGAGCAGTACTTC. Its protein product is CASSLVGQGSYEQYF.

The chain joins TRBV5-4 to TRBJ1-2; D is perhaps TRBD1 (6 bases). With 2 bases removed from V and 1 base from J, the gap between germline ends came to 15 bases. This CDR3 is built from 16 residues. Germline CDR1 is SGHNT and CDR2 is YYREEE (reference sequence). The CDR3 DNA sequence: TGTGCCAGCAGCTTAGGGACAACAGGAGATAACTATGGCTACACCTTC. This translates into CASSLGTTGDNYGYTF.

The gene calls are TRBV19 and TRBJ2-1; perhaps TRBD2 as D (6 bases). Per germline, CDR1 LNHDA and CDR2 SQIVND (reference sequence). The CDR3 contains 15 residues. V gave up 5 bases and J gave up 0 bases, with 11 bases separating them. The CDR3 here is CASSASANSYNEQFF. The CDR3, as DNA: TGTGCCAGTAGTGCTAGCGCGAACTCCTACAATGAGCAGTTCTTC. Full variable domain (outside the CDR3, taken from reference TRBV19 and TRBJ2-1): DGGITQSPKYLFRKEGQNVTLSCEQNLNHDAMYWYRQDPGQGLRLIYYSQIVNDFQKGDIAEGYSVSREKKESFPLTVTSAQKNPTAFYLCASSASANSYNEQFFGPGTRLTVL.

In DNA, the CDR3 is TGTGCCAGCAGTTTCGGGAGCCTCTATCCCTATGGCTACACCTTC. It yields the protein CASSFGSLYPYGYTF. J is TRBJ1-2 and V is TRBV6-6; D remains unclear. The CDR3 is 15 amino acids. Germline V gives CDR1 MNHNY, CDR2 SVGAGI (reference sequence). Trimming pared 4 bases from V and 4 bases from J, leaving 16 bases between.

This rearrangement joins TRBV5-4 to TRBJ2-3; the D gene is possibly TRBD2 (7 bases). V lost 0 bases to trimming and J lost 5 bases, with 16 bases between them. The CDR3 consists of 16 residues. Looked up from germline, CDR1 is SGHNT and CDR2 is YYREEE (reference sequence). This chain's CDR3 is CASSLGDGGAIDTQYF. CDR3 DNA: TGTGCCAGCAGCTTGGGCGATGGGGGGGCCATAGATACGCAGTATTTT.

V is TRBV6-6 and J is TRBJ2-7; possibly TRBD1 for D (6 bases). The V end was cut by 2 bases, the J end by 7 bases, with 12 bases between. This CDR3 region has 13 residues. Germline loops: CDR1 MNHNY, CDR2 SVGAGI (reference sequence). The CDR3 nucleotides are TGTGCCAGCAGTTACCCAGGGGCTGGAGAGCAGTACTTC. Protein product: CASSYPGAGEQYF.

This chain joins TRBV19 and TRBJ2-3; TRBD2 is a possible D gene (5 bases). The CDR3 length is 14 residues. V lost 6 bases and J lost 3, with 13 bases in between. The V gene's germline CDR1 is LNHDA and CDR2 SQIVND (reference sequence). DNA for the CDR3: TGTGCCAGTAGACCTTTGGGCGGGACAGATACGCAGTATTTT. The encoded protein is CASRPLGGTDTQYF.

The chain has TRBV29-1 and TRBJ1-1; weak D call: TRBD1 (5 bases). Germline V gene lookup returns CDR1 SQVTM and CDR2 ANQGSEA. This CDR3 is 15 amino acids long. Trimming left V 4 bases short and J 1 base short, with 16 bases between. For the CDR3, the DNA is TGCAGCGTTGTAACGTCTTGGGGGGGGAACACTGAAGCTTTCTTT. Its protein is CSVVTSWGGNTEAFF. Drawing the rest from reference TRBV29-1 and TRBJ1-1, the complete variable domain is SAVISQKPSRDICQRGTSLTIQCQVDSQVTMMFWYRQQPGQSLTLIATANQGSEATYESGFVIDKFPISRPNLTFSTLTVSNMSPEDSSIYLCSVVTSWGGNTEAFFGQGTRLTVV.

This clone has only one observation. The chain carries TRBV9 and TRBJ2-1; 9 bases agree with TRBD2. The germline V gene has CDR1 SGDLS and CDR2 YYNGEE. The CDR3 is 17 amino acids. With 0 bases clipped from V and 4 bases from J, the junction kept 8 bases outside the gene matches. In DNA, the CDR3 is TGTGCCAGCAGCGTAGGGGCTAGCGGGACCCCTTACAATGAGCAGTTCTTC. It yields the protein CASSVGASGTPYNEQFF.

The genes are TRBV6-5 and TRBJ1-2; no clear D gene. The ends were cut back, 7 bases at V and 3 bases at J, with 12 bases in the middle. This CDR3 has 13 residues. Germline CDR1 MNHEY, CDR2 SVGAGI. As DNA, the CDR3 is TGTGCCAGCACACGAACAGATTACTATGGCTACACCTTC. Residues: CASTRTDYYGYTF.

This chain connects TRBV6-1 to TRBJ2-4; a possible D gene is TRBD2 (5 bases). The CDR3 is made up of 15 amino acids. Trimming pared 3 bases from V and 9 bases from J, leaving 18 bases between. The germline V gene encodes CDR1 MNHNS and CDR2 SASEGT. The CDR3, as DNA: TGTGCCAGCAGTGAGAGAGGAGGAGGCTATTCCATTCAGTACTTC. This translates into CASSERGGGYSIQYF.

V usage is TRBV18 and J usage is TRBJ2-7; perhaps TRBD2 as D (6 bases). CDR3 length: 14 amino acids. The V gene's germline CDR1 is KGHSH and CDR2 LQKENI. Trimming cost V 4 bases and J 1 base, with 11 bases left between them. CDR3 protein: CASSLGTSSYEQYF. CDR3 sequence (DNA): TGTGCCAGCTCACTCGGGACTTCGTCCTACGAGCAGTACTTC.

The chain recombines TRBV6-1 with TRBJ2-7, with 9 bases fitting TRBD2. Germline V gives CDR1 MNHNS, CDR2 SASEGT. V lost 3 bases and J lost 0; bases outside the gene matches: 6. The CDR3 runs to 16 residues. The CDR3 region is CASSEPLAGSSYEQYF. The CDR3 DNA reads TGTGCCAGCAGTGAGCCTCTAGCGGGGAGCTCCTACGAGCAGTACTTC.